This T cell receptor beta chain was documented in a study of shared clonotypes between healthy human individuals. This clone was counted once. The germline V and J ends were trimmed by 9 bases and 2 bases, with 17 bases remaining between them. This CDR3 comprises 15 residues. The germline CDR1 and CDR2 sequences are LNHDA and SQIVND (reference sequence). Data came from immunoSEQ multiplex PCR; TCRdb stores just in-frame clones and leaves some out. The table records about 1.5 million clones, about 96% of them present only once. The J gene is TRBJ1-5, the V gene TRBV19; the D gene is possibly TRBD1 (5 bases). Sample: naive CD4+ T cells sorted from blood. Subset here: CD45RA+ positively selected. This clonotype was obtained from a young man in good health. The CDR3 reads CASAWGSLGNQPQHF. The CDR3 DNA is TGTGCCAGCGCCTGGGGCAGCCTGGGCAATCAGCCCCAGCATTTT.